The TCR beta chain under discussion was sequenced for a study of blood T cell repertoires in COVID-19 (dated by TCRdb to 2019 to 2021). With respect to the entire study: Collaborator samples came from the United States, Italy and Spain and covered acute and convalescent phases of COVID-19. The prospective study material was composed of cDNA or gDNA derived from T cells, B-cell-depleted T cells, or PBMCs. Deeply sampled blood TCRbeta repertoires from subjects exposed to, actively infected with, or recovered from COVID-19 were included in the dataset. The repertoires were made available in a free public database intended to serve as a resource for research on the immune response to SARS-CoV-2. Samples were obtained from the ongoing ImmuneRACE study (first 160 participants) and from 1,254 subjects provided by 6 global collaborators. Nearly every sample came with metadata listing a de-identified subject ID, COVID-19 status, age in years and sex. Where available, HLA class I and class II types were obtained from metadata supplied by the sample provider rather than from assay-based typing.

Ends trimmed: V by 10 bases, J by 4 bases; bases unmatched to a gene: 9. The CDR3 measures 16 amino acids from cysteine to phenylalanine. Only the CDR3 DNA is retained, 48 bases long and in frame from the first base. CDR1 and CDR2 were assigned from the germline V gene (reference sequence) as WNHNN and SYGVQD. On this clone: Its antigen is still unknown. One base away there is no much larger clone; base qualities are not given.

TCRbeta CDR3 regions were amplified from genomic DNA by means of the immunoSEQ Assay, a bias-controlled multiplex PCR. The source study handled its data this way. Nucleated cell counts per sample were estimated from amplification of reference gene primers within the assay. To quantify the absolute abundance of each unique TCRbeta CDR3 rearrangement, sequence reads were collapsed and filtered. For each sample, productive Simpson clonality was calculated as the square root of Simpson's diversity index across productive rearrangements. TCRdb provides this immuneACCESS table in a form limited to in-frame rearrangements. Some clones are lacking; in checked studies, under half of them reflect an unresolved V gene, and why the rest are absent is not known. That table is the source of V, J and clone size, and D and trimming were worked out from the DNA. Across this sample there are 130,000 or so clones, with around four fifths seen only once. The top ten clonotypes cover around 1.4% of the sample.

General findings and caveats noted by the study authors: How much clinical and demographic metadata was included differed by source and by participant, and the metadata was provided uncurated.

Each collaborating institution followed its own protocols to collect whole blood in K2EDTA tubes. For TCRbeta analysis, collaborator samples were shipped as frozen whole blood, as isolated PBMCs, or as DNA extracted from either sample type. The TCR was taken from a human donor in a cohort sampled during active COVID-19. The sequence links TRBV10-1 to TRBJ2-1; the central 14 bases match TRBD2. The sequencing input was peripheral blood. For the CDR3, the sequence is CATGTSGSVSYNEQFF. The nucleotide sequence is given as TGCGCCACCGGGACTAGCGGGAGCGTCTCGTACAATGAGCAGTTCTTC.